A single sample gave rise to the 21 T cell receptor beta chains below, sequenced in a study of T cell repertoires and HLA-DP antigens. TCRdb keeps only in-frame clones here, not all; method: immunoSEQ multiplex PCR. Of some 110,000 clones listed, about 91% are singletons. Their recognized antigens are unknown. Source material: CD4+ T cells from PBMCs. The receptor source for this set is a woman aged 18-30 years in good health and CMV-seronegative.

This chain joins TRBV5-4 and TRBJ2-3, with 8 bases lining up with TRBD2. The germline CDR1 and CDR2 sequences are SGHNT and YYREEE (reference sequence). The CDR3 sequence is 16 residues long. Trimming took 0 bases from V and 2 from J; bases not matched to a gene: 5. CDR3 amino acids: CASSLARGGPTDTQYF. CDR3 nucleotide sequence: TGTGCCAGCAGCTTGGCTCGGGGGGGCCCCACAGATACGCAGTATTTT.

The chain is built from TRBV28 and TRBJ1-5; TRBD1 matches 7 bases. There are 14 residues in the CDR3. V lost 9 bases and J lost 3; bases outside the gene matches: 8. CDR1 is MDHEN, CDR2 SYDVKM, per germline. CDR3 coding DNA: TGTGCCAGTTCGGCACAGGGGTACAATCAGCCCCAGCATTTT. Translated, it gives CASSAQGYNQPQHF. Together with reference TRBV28 and TRBJ1-5, the CDR3 gives the full variable domain: DVKVTQSSRYLVKRTGEKVFLECVQDMDHENMFWYRQDPGLGLRLIYFSYDVKMKEKGDIPEGYSVSREKKERFSLILESASTNQTSMYLCASSAQGYNQPQHFGDGTRLSIL.

V is TRBV9 and J is TRBJ1-2, with TRBD1 matching over 9 bases. The CDR3 sequence is 15 residues long. Trimming cost V 2 bases and J 4 bases; bases outside gene matches: 6. Germline CDR1 reads SGDLS; CDR2 reads YYNGEE. CDR3 bases: TGTGCCAGCAGCGTCCACACGACAGGGGGCTATGGCTACACCTTC. Protein sequence: CASSVHTTGGYGYTF.

The chain links TRBV4-1 to TRBJ2-5, with TRBD2 identical over 12 bases. V shed 4 bases, J shed 1 base, and the junction held 1 base outside the gene matches. CDR1 and CDR2 (germline): MGHRA, YSYEKL. CDR3 length: 15 residues. DNA for the CDR3: TGCGCCAGCAGCCGACTAGCGGGAGTCCAAGAGACCCAGTACTTC. Its protein is CASSRLAGVQETQYF.

The chain uses TRBV5-1 and TRBJ2-5; TRBD1 agrees at 8 bases. This CDR3 is built from 16 residues. Germline trimming cut 4 bases from V and 4 bases from J; bases unmatched to any gene: 12. Per the germline V gene, CDR1 is SGHRS and CDR2 is YFSETQ. CDR3 DNA: TGCGCCAGCAGCCTCGGATCCTACAGGGGGAGAGAGACCCAGTACTTC. It is translated as CASSLGSYRGRETQYF.

The table lists this clone with a count of one. The J gene is TRBJ2-2, the V gene TRBV2; tentatively, D is TRBD2 (5 bases). CDR3 length: 14 residues. Trimming left V 7 bases short and J 1 base short, with 10 bases between. Germline V gene data show CDR1 as SNHLY and CDR2 as FYNNEI. Here the CDR3 DNA reads TGTGCCAGCATGCCGGGGAAGAACACCGGGGAGCTGTTTTTT. Its translation: CASMPGKNTGELFF.

The chain links TRBV7-2 to TRBJ2-3; no reliable D call. There are 15 residues in the CDR3. CDR1 is SGHTA, CDR2 FQGNSA, per germline. V dropped 1 base and J dropped 2 bases, with 10 bases sitting between them. CDR3 loop: CASSLVPTVTDTQYF. CDR3 DNA: TGTGCCAGCAGCTTAGTCCCCACGGTCACAGATACGCAGTATTTT. The whole variable domain, remainder taken from reference TRBV7-2 and TRBJ2-3, is GAGVSQSPSNKVTEKGKDVELRCDPISGHTALYWYRQSLGQGLEFLIYFQGNSAPDKSGLPSDRFSAERTGGSVSTLTIQRTQQEDSAVYLCASSLVPTVTDTQYFGPGTRLTVL.

V is TRBV9 and J is TRBJ1-2; D might be TRBD1 (5 bases). The germline V gene has CDR1 SGDLS and CDR2 YYNGEE. Trimming removed 5 bases from V and 0 bases from J, with 14 bases in between. This CDR3 is built from 15 residues. This CDR3 is CASSKGTATNYGYTF. DNA of the CDR3: TGTGCCAGCAGTAAGGGGACGGCGACTAACTATGGCTACACCTTC.

The V and J genes are TRBV6-1 and TRBJ2-1, with D tentatively TRBD2 (6 bases). The CDR3 runs 15 residues. CDR1 is MNHNS, CDR2 SASEGT, per germline. Trimming took 4 bases from V and 2 from J, leaving 12 bases between them. DNA of the CDR3: TGTGCCAGCAGTGGGACTGGACTACCCTACAATGAGCAGTTCTTC. It translates to CASSGTGLPYNEQFF.

The chain joins TRBV28 to TRBJ1-2; D gene ambiguous. The CDR3 is 13 residues long. Germline V CDR1 and CDR2: MDHEN, SYDVKM. V lost 8 bases, J lost 4 bases, and 14 bases lay in between. The CDR3 region has the DNA TGTGCCAGCCTTAACATCGAGGGCTATGGCTACACCTTC. Its translation is CASLNIEGYGYTF.

This chain joins TRBV4-3 and TRBJ2-3; 10 nucleotides match TRBD2. Germline CDR1 reads LGHNA; CDR2 reads YSLEER. Unmatched junction bases numbered 4, after V lost 4 bases and J lost 0 bases. CDR3 length: 16 residues. The DNA for the CDR3 is TGCGCCAGCAGCCTAGCTAGCGGGGGAAGCACAGATACGCAGTATTTT. It yields the protein CASSLASGGSTDTQYF.

The chain's CDR3 is CASSVNPGTANTGELFF. The CDR3 region has the DNA TGCGCCAGCAGCGTGAACCCCGGGACAGCGAACACCGGGGAGCTGTTTTTT. The chain combines TRBV5-1 with TRBJ2-2, with 7 bases that match TRBD1. Germline CDR1 and CDR2: SGHRS and YFSETQ. The J segment lost 0 bases and the V segment lost 4 bases, leaving 9 bases of the junction unmatched. The length of the CDR3 is 17 residues.

The chain is built from TRBV7-3 and TRBJ2-2; 7 nucleotides agree with TRBD2. J lost 0 bases, V lost 2 bases, and 0 bases had no gene match. This CDR3 has 15 amino acids. Germline lookup yields CDR1 SGHTA and CDR2 FQGTGA. The CDR3 DNA follows: TGTGCCAGCAGCTTAGGACTAGCGAACACCGGGGAGCTGTTTTTT. Encoded protein: CASSLGLANTGELFF.

CDR3 nucleotide sequence: TGTGCCAGTAGTATAGAAAGGGCAGCGAACACCGGGGAGCTGTTTTTT. Protein: CASSIERAANTGELFF. J is TRBJ2-2 and V is TRBV19; no reliable D call. The V gene's germline CDR1 is LNHDA and CDR2 SQIVND (reference sequence). V was pared by 0 bases and J by 0 bases, with 8 bases between. CDR3 length equals 16 residues.

The chain couples TRBV10-3 to TRBJ1-3, with D possibly TRBD1 on 6 matching bases. CDR1 ENHRY and CDR2 SYGVKD come from the germline V gene. Trimming cost V 4 bases and J 0 bases, with 10 bases left between them. This CDR3 has 15 residues. In nucleotides, the CDR3 is TGTGCCATCAGTGGAACAGGGTTCTCTGGAAACACCATATATTTT. Residues: CAISGTGFSGNTIYF.

The V gene is TRBV29-1, the J gene TRBJ2-1; 7 bases are a match to TRBD2. V dropped 7 bases and J dropped 8; count of bases not matched to a gene: 8. The CDR3 is made up of 12 amino acids. From germline, CDR1 is SQVTM and CDR2 ANQGSEA. The CDR3 spells CSAGGGIHEQFF. The CDR3 DNA sequence: TGCAGCGCCGGCGGGGGAATCCATGAGCAGTTCTTC.

The gene calls are TRBV5-1 and TRBJ2-2; TRBD1 might be the D (6 bases). The germline gives CDR1 SGHRS, CDR2 YFSETQ. This CDR3 comprises 14 residues. V was clipped by 7 bases and J by 4 bases, with 14 bases between them. DNA of the CDR3: TGCGCCAGCCATGTCACAGGGACCACCGGGGAGCTGTTTTTT. Its protein is CASHVTGTTGELFF. The complete variable domain, with remaining parts taken from reference TRBV5-1 and TRBJ2-2, reads KAGVTQTPRYLIKTRGQQVTLSCSPISGHRSVSWYQQTPGQGLQFLFEYFSETQRNKGNFPGRFSGRQFSNSRSEMNVSTLELGDSALYLCASHVTGTTGELFFGEGSRLTVL.

V and J are TRBV12-5 and TRBJ2-7; 13 bases agree with TRBD2. CDR3 size: 16 residues. Germline-derived CDR1 and CDR2 are LGHNT and FRNRAP. V was pared by 5 bases and J by 4 bases, with 8 bases of the junction left unmatched. The CDR3 sequence: CASGPPRTSGSYEQYF. The CDR3 DNA reads TGTGCTAGTGGTCCACCGCGGACTAGCGGGAGTTACGAGCAGTACTTC. Combining the CDR3 with reference TRBV12-5 and TRBJ2-7 gives the whole variable domain DARVTQTPRHKVTEMGQEVTMRCQPILGHNTVFWYRQTMMQGLELLAYFRNRAPLDDSGMPKDRFSAEMPDATLATLKIQPSEPRDSAVYFCASGPPRTSGSYEQYFGPGTRLTVT.

The rearrangement links TRBV4-2 to TRBJ2-5; 12 nucleotides match TRBD2. The V gene's germline CDR1 is LGHNA and CDR2 YNFKEQ. The junction had 10 bases not matched to a gene; V was cut back by 4 bases and J by 4 bases. This CDR3 comprises 17 residues. In DNA, the CDR3 is TGTGCCAGCAGCCCGAGTCCTAGCGGGGGGGCCCGAGAGACCCAGTACTTC. Translation gives CASSPSPSGGARETQYF.

V is TRBV6-1 and J is TRBJ2-3, with D perhaps assigned TRBD1 or TRBD2 (5 bases each). Germline V gene data show CDR1 as MNHNS and CDR2 as SASEGT. Trimming left V 2 bases short and J 11 bases short, with 26 bases between. The CDR3 runs 17 residues. In nucleotides, the CDR3 is TGTGCCAGCAGTGAATTAAGCCTCCGGGACGACCCTATTAGGCAGTATTTT. Amino acids: CASSELSLRDDPIRQYF.

The V and J genes are TRBV7-2 and TRBJ1-2; 8 bases are shared with TRBD1. Trimming took 5 bases from V and 4 from J; bases not matched to a gene: 3. This CDR3 spans 13 amino acids. The germline V gene encodes CDR1 SGHTA and CDR2 FQGNSA. The CDR3 DNA sequence: TGTGCCAGCAGCCAAACAGGGGGCTATGGCTACACCTTC. It specifies CASSQTGGYGYTF.